This T cell receptor beta chain was captured in a study of Ad26.COV2.S vaccination and SARS-CoV-2 variants. Study details: Ad26.COV2.S given intramuscularly, once or twice 56 days apart. Study-wide points: Vaccine recipients had higher spike-specific TCR breadth than placebo recipients. Researchers cautioned that TCR breadth and depth analyses may have underestimated total T cell responses.

Sequencing was performed with immunoSEQ multiplex PCR; in TCRdb, only in-frame clones are kept and a portion is missing. The sample lists about 240,000 clones; 88% were seen once. The treatment was: some 20 received Ad26.COV2.S at low or high dose, single or two shots; about 5 received placebo; per-sample allocation not given. The investigators took samples on day 63 after the first vaccine or placebo injection. Participants' vaccine, an Ad26 vector, delivered Wuhan-strain SARS-CoV-2 spike. V lost 6 bases and J 4 bases, leaving 18 bases between the germline ends. Germline V gene data show CDR1 as ENHRY and CDR2 as SYGVKD. This CDR3 has 15 amino acids. This clone appeared a single time. What it binds is not known.

The chain employs TRBV10-3 and TRBJ1-2; D unclear. The receptor was isolated from a person aged 18 to 65 who received the Ad26.COV2.S COVID-19 vaccine or a placebo. The specimen comprised peripheral blood, sampled in a trial of Ad26.COV2.S vaccine versus placebo. The CDR3 protein is CAISAVEKAPYGYTF. For the CDR3, the DNA is TGTGCCATCAGCGCCGTCGAAAAGGCCCCCTATGGCTACACCTTC.